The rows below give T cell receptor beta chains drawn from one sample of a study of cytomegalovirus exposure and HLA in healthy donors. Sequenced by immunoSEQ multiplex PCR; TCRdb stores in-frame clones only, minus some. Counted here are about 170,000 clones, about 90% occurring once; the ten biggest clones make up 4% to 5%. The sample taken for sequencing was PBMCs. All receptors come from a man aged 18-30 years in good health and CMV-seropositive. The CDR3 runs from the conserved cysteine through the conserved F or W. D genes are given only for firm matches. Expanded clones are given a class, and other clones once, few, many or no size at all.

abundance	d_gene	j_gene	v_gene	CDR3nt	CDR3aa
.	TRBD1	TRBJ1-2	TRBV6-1	TGTGCCAGCAGTGAATCAGGGGGATTAGGCTACACCTTC	CASSESGGLGYTF
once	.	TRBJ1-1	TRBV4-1	TGCGCCAGCAGCCAAGAAGTGTCAGGGTTCACTGAAGCTTTCTTT	CASSQEVSGFTEAFF
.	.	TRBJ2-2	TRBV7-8	TGTGCCAGCAGCTTCCGGGAGAACACCGGGGAGCTGTTTTTT	CASSFRENTGELFF
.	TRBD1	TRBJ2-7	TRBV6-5	TGTGCCAGCAGGGGGGGACAGGGTAGGGACGAGCAGTACTTC	CASRGGQGRDEQYF
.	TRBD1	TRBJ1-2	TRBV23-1	TGCGCCAGCAGTCATGGGACAGGGGCCGGGGGCTACACCTTC	CASSHGTGAGGYTF
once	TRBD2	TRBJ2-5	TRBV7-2	TGTGCCAGCAGACGTGGACTAGCGGGAGAGACCCAGTACTTC	CASRRGLAGETQYF
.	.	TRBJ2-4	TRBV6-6	TGTGCCAGCAGCTCGGTGGAGGCCGAATACAAAAACATTCAGTACTTC	CASSSVEAEYKNIQYF
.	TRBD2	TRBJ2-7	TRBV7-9	TGTGCCAGCAGCTCACCGGGACTAGCGGGAGTTAACGAGCAGTACTTC	CASSSPGLAGVNEQYF
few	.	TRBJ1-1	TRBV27	TGTGCCAGCAGTTTCGGCCACACAGGGACTGAAGCTTTCTTT	CASSFGHTGTEAFF
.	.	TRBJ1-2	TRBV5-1	TGCGCCAGCAGCTTGGCCTGGGGGGGCAGCTATGGCTACACCTTC	CASSLAWGGSYGYTF
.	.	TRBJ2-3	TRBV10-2	TGCGCCAGCAGTATGACAGGGGAGGGTAGAAATACGCAGTATTTT	CASSMTGEGRNTQYF
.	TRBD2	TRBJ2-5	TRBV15	TGTGCCACCAGCAGAGGTGGACTAGCGAGAGAGACCCAGTACTTC	CATSRGGLARETQYF
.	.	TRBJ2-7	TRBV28	TGTGCCAGCAGTTCCCTTCCCGGCGGTAGCTCCTACGAGCAGTACTTC	CASSSLPGGSSYEQYF
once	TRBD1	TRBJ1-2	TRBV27	TGTGCCAGCAGTTTAAACAGGGGAAGTTCGGGGACCTTC	CASSLNRGSSGTF
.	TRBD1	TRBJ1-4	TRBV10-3	TGTGCCATCAGCGCTGGACAGGGAGGTGAAAAACTGTTTTTT	CAISAGQGGEKLFF
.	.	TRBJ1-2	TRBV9	TGTGCCAGCAGCCCAGGGAACCCTCTAGACTATGGCTACACCTTC	CASSPGNPLDYGYTF
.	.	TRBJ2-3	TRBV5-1	TGCGCCAGCAGCTTGGAAGACCCGGGAACAGATACGCAGTATTTT	CASSLEDPGTDTQYF
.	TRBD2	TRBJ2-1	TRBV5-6	TGTGCCAGCAGCTTTAGCGGGGAACCCTACAATGAGCAGTTCTTC	CASSFSGEPYNEQFF
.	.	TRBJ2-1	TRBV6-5	TGTGCCAGCAGACCTACTAGGAGGGAATGGAATGAGCAGTTCTTC	CASRPTRREWNEQFF
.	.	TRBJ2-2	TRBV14	TGTGCCAGCAGCCAAGTAGCAGATACACCGTCCGGGGAGCTGTTTTTT	CASSQVADTPSGELFF
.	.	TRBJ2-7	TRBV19	TGTGCCAGTAGTATAGGAGGGTTCTACGAGCAGTACTTC	CASSIGGFYEQYF
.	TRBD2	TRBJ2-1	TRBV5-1	TGCGCCAGCAGCTTGGCAGGACTAGCGGGAGGAACCAATGAGCAGTTCTTC	CASSLAGLAGGTNEQFF
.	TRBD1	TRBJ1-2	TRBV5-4	TGTGCCAGCAGCTTAGATTCGGGACAGGCCATACGTGGCTACACCTTC	CASSLDSGQAIRGYTF
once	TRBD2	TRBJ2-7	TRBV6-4	TGTGCCAGCAGCCCCACTAGCGGGACCTACGAGCAGTACTTC	CASSPTSGTYEQYF
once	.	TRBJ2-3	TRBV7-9	TGTGCCAGCAGCTTAGGGGGGCTTGGCACAGATACGCAGTATTTT	CASSLGGLGTDTQYF
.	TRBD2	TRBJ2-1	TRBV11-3	TGTGCCATCGATCTAGGCAGCGGGAGCGATGAGCAGTTCTTC	CAIDLGSGSDEQFF
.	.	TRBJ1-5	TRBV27	TGTGCCAGCAGTTTCGGCCAGGGCGGACAGCCCCAGCATTTT	CASSFGQGGQPQHF
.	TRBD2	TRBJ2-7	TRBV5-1	TGCGCCAGCAGCTTTCGGACTAGCGGGAGTATGTACGAGCAGTACTTC	CASSFRTSGSMYEQYF
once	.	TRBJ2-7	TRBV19	TGTGCCAGTAGTAGCGGGATAGCTTCGTACTTC	CASSSGIASYF
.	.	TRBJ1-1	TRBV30	TGTGCCTGGAGTGTACAACATGTGGCTTTCTTT	CAWSVQHVAFF
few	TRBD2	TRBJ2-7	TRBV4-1	TGCGCCAGCAGCCAGGGAGGGCCTGATTACGAGCAGTACTTC	CASSQGGPDYEQYF
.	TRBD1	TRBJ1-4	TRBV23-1	TGCGCCAGCAGTCAACTCCGGGACAGGGGCTTTGCAACTAATGAAAAACTGTTTTTT	CASSQLRDRGFATNEKLFF
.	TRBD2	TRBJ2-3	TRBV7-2	TGTGCCAGCAGAACCGGGAGGGGAACAGATACGCAGTATTTT	CASRTGRGTDTQYF
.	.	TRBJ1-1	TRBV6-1	TGTGCCAGCGAAGACGGGTACTTCGCTGAAGCTTTCTTT	CASEDGYFAEAFF
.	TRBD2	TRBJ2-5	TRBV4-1	TGCGCCAGCAGCCAATTAGCACTAGCGGGCGGGGGGCAAGAGACCCAGTACTTC	CASSQLALAGGGQETQYF
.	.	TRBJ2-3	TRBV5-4	TGTGCCAGCAGCTTGATAAGCGGAAGCACAGATACGCAGTATTTT	CASSLISGSTDTQYF
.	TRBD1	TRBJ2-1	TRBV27	TGTGCCAGCAGTGCCAGGACAGGGAAAAGCGGGTCGGGGCAGTTCTTC	CASSARTGKSGSGQFF
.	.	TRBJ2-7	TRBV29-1	TGCAGCGTTGAAGTGGCGCAGGGAGGCAACTACGAGCAGTACTTC	CSVEVAQGGNYEQYF
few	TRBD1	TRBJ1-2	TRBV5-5	TGTGCCAGCAGCGAAGGACAGGGGTATGGCTACACCTTC	CASSEGQGYGYTF
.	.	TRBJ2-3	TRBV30	TGTGCCTGGAGTAGGGGGTTAAGCACAGATACGCAGTATTTT	CAWSRGLSTDTQYF
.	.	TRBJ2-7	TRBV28	TGTGCCAGCAGGGGGTGGGGCGGGAACACCTACGAGCAGTACTTC	CASRGWGGNTYEQYF
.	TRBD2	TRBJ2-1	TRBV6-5	TGTGCCAGCAGTTTCCTTAGCGGGGGGGGTGCGAATGAGCAGTTCTTC	CASSFLSGGGANEQFF
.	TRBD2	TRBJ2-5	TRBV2	TGTGCCAGCAGTGGCCTAGCGGGGGAGACCCAGTACTTC	CASSGLAGETQYF
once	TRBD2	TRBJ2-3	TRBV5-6	TGTGCCAGCAGCCCCGGGACTAGCGGGATGAGGGAGTATTTT	CASSPGTSGMREYF
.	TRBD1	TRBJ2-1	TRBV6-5	TGTGCCAGCAGTGCTAGGGACAGGGGGCGTCATGAGCAGTTCTTC	CASSARDRGRHEQFF
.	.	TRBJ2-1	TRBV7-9	TGTGCCAGCAGCCCAAGGACAGGGAGGGGCGGCAATGAGCAGTTCTTC	CASSPRTGRGGNEQFF
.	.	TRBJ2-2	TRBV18	TGTGCCAGCTCACCACCGGGGCTTCCCGGGGAGCTGTTTTTT	CASSPPGLPGELFF
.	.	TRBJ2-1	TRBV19	TGTGCCAGTAGTATACGGCCAGGTTCGTTGAATGAGCAGTTCTTC	CASSIRPGSLNEQFF
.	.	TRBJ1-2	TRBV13	TGTGCCAGCAGCTTAGATCCGGGATCCTATGGCTACACCTTC	CASSLDPGSYGYTF
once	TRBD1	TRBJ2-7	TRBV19	TGTGCCACCAAAACAACGGGACAGGGGGTCTACGAGCAGTACTTC	CATKTTGQGVYEQYF
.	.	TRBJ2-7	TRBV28	TGTGCCAGCAGTTTAGGTGGCATAACCTACGAGCAGTACTTC	CASSLGGITYEQYF
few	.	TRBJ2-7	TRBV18	TGTGCCAGCACTTGGAGAGAGGACTACGAGCAGTACTTC	CASTWREDYEQYF
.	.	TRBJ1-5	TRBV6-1	TGTGCCAGCAAGGAGTTTAACAATCAGCCCCAGCATTTT	CASKEFNNQPQHF